Sequencing of this T cell receptor (beta chain) was carried out in a study of OX40 agonist ivuxolimab in advanced cancers. In the study overall: Those enrolled were 82.7% male, with a mean age of around 55 years and ages from roughly 20 to 90. The study, taken as a whole, reports: The study observed clonal expansion of CD4+ and CD8+ blood T cells by week 6 at 0.1 to 3.0 mg/kg.

The data were produced by immunoSEQ multiplex PCR, yet TCRdb's version contains in-frame clones alone and is incomplete. The data hold some 55,000 clones, with roughly 90% observed a single time. Remarks on this clone: Antigen unknown.

CDR3 length equals 12 residues. V lost 0 bases to trimming and J lost 7 bases, with 5 bases between them. Per germline, CDR1 SGHDT and CDR2 YYEEEE. The V gene is TRBV5-6, the J gene TRBJ2-1, with D unresolved. Sequencing was performed on CD4+ or CD8+ T cells sorted from blood, taken in a trial of the OX40 agonist ivuxolimab. The receptor was derived from an adult with an advanced solid tumor such as melanoma, head and neck, liver or kidney cancer. CDR3 nucleotide sequence: TGTGCCAGCAGCTTGGCCCAAAATGAGCAGTTCTTC. Encoded protein: CASSLAQNEQFF.